This TCR beta chain emerged from a study of cytomegalovirus exposure and HLA in healthy donors. This CDR3 comprises 14 residues. Losses at the gene ends were 2 bases for V and 5 bases for J; bases not matched to a gene: 6. Germline V CDR1 and CDR2: SGDLS, YYNGEE. The PCR made use of 60 Vbeta and 13 Jbeta primers. The method was immunoSEQ multiplex PCR; TCRdb's version includes in-frame clones alone and lacks a portion of them. The top ten clones hold 0.95% to 1.5% of a sample with about 190,000 clones, over 70% of them seen once. This clone has a single count. The TCR comes from a boy aged 2-15 years in good health and CMV-seronegative. The chain carries TRBV9 and TRBJ2-5; 7 bases agree with TRBD1. The sample was PBMCs. The CDR3 sequence: CASSVSTGSETQYF. CDR3 coding DNA: TGTGCCAGCAGCGTTTCGACAGGGTCGGAGACCCAGTACTTC.